This T cell receptor (beta chain) originates from a study of shared clonotypes between healthy human individuals (dated by TCRdb to the early 2020s). Regarding the study in general: Two women and a few men aged 18 to 49 years were included in the cohort. For each donor, CD4 naive and CD4 memory were each run on three plates, CD8 naive on two plates, and CD8 memory on one plate. The study deeply sequenced blood TCR repertoires of about 5 healthy adults to estimate repertoire size and the extent of clonotype sharing between individuals. Libraries were prepared and TCR repertoires were sequenced by different laboratories using diverse techniques, in order to increase sequencing depth and limit assay-specific biases. Per donor, leukapheresis produced somewhere between about 0.94 and 9.5 billion PBMCs.

Compared with germline, V lacks 0 bases and J lacks 6 bases; bases without a gene match: 1. From the cysteine through the phenylalanine, the CDR3 covers 13 amino acids. Only the CDR3 portion is preserved as DNA: 39 bases, with reading frame beginning at the first base. Reading the germline V gene gives CDR1 KGHSH and CDR2 LQKENI. Donors were healthy HIV-negative adults with no recently reported acute infections or vaccinations. All donors were Caucasian adults living in Nashville, Tennessee, USA. CD4+ T cells were enriched through magnetic negative selection, after which naive cells were positively selected on CD45RA and the remaining negative fraction served as the memory subset. After blood collection by leukapheresis, PBMCs were isolated using Ficoll-Histopaque density gradient centrifugation and then cryopreserved in the vapor phase of liquid nitrogen. Analytical flow cytometry was used to check the purity and quantity of each magnetically sorted T cell population. From each sorted fraction, genomic DNA was isolated and quantified by UV absorbance on a Nanodrop 2000c.

The research as a whole found: Naive subsets generally had larger estimated clonotype richness than memory subsets did. Rarefaction of sorted-subset datasets indicated incomplete sequencing despite the large sequencing depth. The small number of donors limited the genetic and exposure-history diversity represented. Based on pairwise subsampling, the degree of clonotype sharing among donors was expected to be affected by sequencing depth. Compared with non-shared clonotypes, the clonotypes found in all four sorted-subset donors had higher generation probabilities. Only blood was sampled, and tissue TCR repertoires likely differ from those in blood. Approximately 5% of naive CD4, around 3.6% of naive CD8, about 2.5% of memory CD4, and less than 0.45% of memory CD8 clonotypes were shared across a few donors.

Using the deep immunoSEQ assay, multiplex PCR amplified TCR CDR3 regions from genomic DNA. Extracted genomic DNA from each cell subset was distributed evenly across all wells of several immunoSEQ 96-well plates, and each plate was treated as a replicate. For sorted subsets, approximately 210 ng of genomic DNA, equivalent to around 29,000 T cell genomes, went into each replicate PCR. Purified libraries were quantified with a Qubit 3.0 fluorometer, sized on a Bioanalyzer 2100, and re-quantified with the KAPA Library Quantification kit. Each immunoSEQ 96-well plate was sequenced on its own single-read 150-cycle Illumina NextSeq 550 flow cell. Regarding the original processing steps: Because the immunoSEQ output held only junctional sequences and lacked quality scores, the filtering could not match the filtering applied to full-length reads. Sequences were annotated with PyIR, a Python wrapper for IgBLAST v1.9, and V/J genes and CDR3 were assigned using IMGT germline references. Any read was removed if the V/J assignment was weak (E-value above 1e-6), the CDR3 was missing, or the read contained stop codons, out-of-frame junctions, or ambiguous translated residues. V3J clonotypes were defined as sequences sharing the same inferred V gene, J gene, and CDR3 amino acid sequence. Percentage overlap between repertoires was computed as shared unique clonotypes divided by the size of the smaller repertoire. Repertoire richness was assessed with RTK rarefaction, the Chao1 estimator, and Recon v2.1 estimates of unobserved clonotypes. OLGA was used to compute generation probabilities for all TCRbeta clonotypes that the gDNA method yielded from a few donors. TCRdb carries this immuneACCESS record with in-frame sequences only. Its versions omit some clonotypes, under half of them owing to an unresolved V gene in the studies checked, with the rest unexplained. V and J calls and clone size follow that table, whereas D and trimming were derived from the DNA. The sample table shows approximately 640,000 clones, and about 78% are seen once. The ten biggest clones cover around 1.8% of the sample.

With respect to this clone: Its antigen is unknown. No base quality values were provided; no much bigger clone lies one nucleotide off.

The receptor comes from a woman aged 25 to 39 in good health. What was sequenced was memory CD4+ T cells sorted from blood. This sample's cell subset or site label indicates: CD45RA-negative fraction. This chain joins TRBV18 to TRBJ2-7, with 8 junctional bases fitting TRBD1. The CDR3 reads CASSPPDRVEQYF. Read as DNA, the sequence is TGTGCCAGCTCACCACCGGACAGGGTCGAGCAGTACTTC.